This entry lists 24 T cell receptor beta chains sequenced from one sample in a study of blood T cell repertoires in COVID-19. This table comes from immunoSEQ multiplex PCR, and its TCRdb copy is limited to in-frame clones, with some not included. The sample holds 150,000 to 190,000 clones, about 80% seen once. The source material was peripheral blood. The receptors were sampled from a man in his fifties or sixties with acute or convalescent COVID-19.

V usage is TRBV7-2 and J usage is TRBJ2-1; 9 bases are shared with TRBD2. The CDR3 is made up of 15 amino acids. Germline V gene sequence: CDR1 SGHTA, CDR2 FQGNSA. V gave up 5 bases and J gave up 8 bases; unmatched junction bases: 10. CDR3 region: CASSPMGLADDEQFF. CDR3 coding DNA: TGTGCCAGCAGCCCGATGGGACTAGCTGACGATGAGCAGTTCTTC.

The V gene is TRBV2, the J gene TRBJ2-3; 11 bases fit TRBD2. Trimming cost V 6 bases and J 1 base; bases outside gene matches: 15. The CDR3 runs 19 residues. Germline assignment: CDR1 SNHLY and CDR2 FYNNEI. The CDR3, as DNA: TGTGCCAGCAGCCGAACCGCTAGCGGGGGGCCCGCCCGCACAGATACGCAGTATTTT. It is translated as CASSRTASGGPARTDTQYF. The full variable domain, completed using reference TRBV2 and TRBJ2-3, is EPEVTQTPSHQVTQMGQEVILRCVPISNHLYFYWYRQILGQKVEFLVSFYNNEISEKSEIFDDQFSVERPDGSNFTLKIRSTKLEDSAMYFCASSRTASGGPARTDTQYFGPGTRLTVL.

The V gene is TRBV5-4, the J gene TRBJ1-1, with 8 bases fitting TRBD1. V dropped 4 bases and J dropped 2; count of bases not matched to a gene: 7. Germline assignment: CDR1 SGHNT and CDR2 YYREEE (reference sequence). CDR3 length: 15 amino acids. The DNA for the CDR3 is TGTGCCAGCAGCCCAAGGACAGGGCTAAACACTGAAGCTTTCTTT. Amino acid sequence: CASSPRTGLNTEAFF.

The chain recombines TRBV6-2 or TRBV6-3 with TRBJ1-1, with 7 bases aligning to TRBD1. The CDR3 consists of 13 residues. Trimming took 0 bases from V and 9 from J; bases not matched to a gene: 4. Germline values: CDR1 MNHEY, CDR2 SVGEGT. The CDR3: CASSYSGTAKAFF. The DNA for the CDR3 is TGTGCCAGCAGTTACTCCGGGACAGCGAAAGCTTTCTTT.

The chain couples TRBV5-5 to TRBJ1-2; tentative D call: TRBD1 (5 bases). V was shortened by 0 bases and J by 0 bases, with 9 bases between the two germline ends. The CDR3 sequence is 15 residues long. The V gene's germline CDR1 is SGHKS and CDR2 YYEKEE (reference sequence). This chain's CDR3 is CASSLGGLANYGYTF. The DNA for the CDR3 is TGTGCCAGCAGCTTGGGGGGCCTAGCTAACTATGGCTACACCTTC.

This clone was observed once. CDR3 DNA: TGTGCCAGCGGGCGGGAGCTACTCACAGATACGCAGTATTTT. Translation: CASGRELLTDTQYF. The rearrangement links TRBV6-5 to TRBJ2-3, with 7 bases identical to TRBD2. The germline CDR1 and CDR2 sequences are MNHEY and SVGAGI. J was trimmed by 2 bases and V by 8 bases; bases with no gene match: 7. There are 14 residues in the CDR3.

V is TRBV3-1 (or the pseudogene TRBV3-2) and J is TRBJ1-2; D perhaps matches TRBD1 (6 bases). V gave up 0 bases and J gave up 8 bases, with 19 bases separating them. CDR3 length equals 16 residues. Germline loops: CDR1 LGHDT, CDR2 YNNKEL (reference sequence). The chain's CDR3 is CASSQDGGQGRGGYTF. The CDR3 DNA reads TGTGCCAGCAGCCAAGATGGTGGTCAGGGGCGAGGGGGCTACACCTTC.

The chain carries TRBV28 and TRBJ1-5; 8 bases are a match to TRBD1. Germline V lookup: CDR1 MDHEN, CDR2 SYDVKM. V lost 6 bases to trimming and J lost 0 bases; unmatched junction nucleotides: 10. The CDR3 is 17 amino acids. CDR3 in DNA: TGTGCCAGCAGAGAAAACAGGGGGATTGTTAGCAATCAGCCCCAGCATTTT. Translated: CASRENRGIVSNQPQHF. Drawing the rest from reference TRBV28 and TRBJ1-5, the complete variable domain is DVKVTQSSRYLVKRTGEKVFLECVQDMDHENMFWYRQDPGLGLRLIYFSYDVKMKEKGDIPEGYSVSREKKERFSLILESASTNQTSMYLCASRENRGIVSNQPQHFGDGTRLSIL.

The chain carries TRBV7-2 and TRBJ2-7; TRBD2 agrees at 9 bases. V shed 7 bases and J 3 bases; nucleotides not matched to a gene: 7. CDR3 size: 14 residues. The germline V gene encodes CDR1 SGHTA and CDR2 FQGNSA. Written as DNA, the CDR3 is TGTGCCAGCACACTCGGACTAGCGAGCTACGAGCAGTACTTC. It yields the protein CASTLGLASYEQYF.

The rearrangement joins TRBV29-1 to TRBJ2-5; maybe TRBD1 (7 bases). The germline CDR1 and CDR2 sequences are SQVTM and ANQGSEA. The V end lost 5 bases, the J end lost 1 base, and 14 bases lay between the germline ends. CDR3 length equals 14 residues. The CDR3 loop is CSVIDRDFQETQYF. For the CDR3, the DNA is TGCAGCGTTATTGACAGGGACTTCCAAGAGACCCAGTACTTC.

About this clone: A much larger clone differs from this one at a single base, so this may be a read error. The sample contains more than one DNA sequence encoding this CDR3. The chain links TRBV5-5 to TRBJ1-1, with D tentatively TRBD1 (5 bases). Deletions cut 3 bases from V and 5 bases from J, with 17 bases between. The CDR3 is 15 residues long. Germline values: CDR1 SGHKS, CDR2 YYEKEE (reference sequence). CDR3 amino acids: CASSYRQGAVTEAFF. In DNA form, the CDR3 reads TGTGCCAGCAGCTATCGACAAGGGGCAGTGACTGAAGCTTTCTTT.

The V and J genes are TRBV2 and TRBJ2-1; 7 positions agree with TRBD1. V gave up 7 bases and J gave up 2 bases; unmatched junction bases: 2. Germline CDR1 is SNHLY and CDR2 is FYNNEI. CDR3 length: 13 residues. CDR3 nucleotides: TGTGCCAGCACACAGGGGACCTACAATGAGCAGTTCTTC. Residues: CASTQGTYNEQFF.

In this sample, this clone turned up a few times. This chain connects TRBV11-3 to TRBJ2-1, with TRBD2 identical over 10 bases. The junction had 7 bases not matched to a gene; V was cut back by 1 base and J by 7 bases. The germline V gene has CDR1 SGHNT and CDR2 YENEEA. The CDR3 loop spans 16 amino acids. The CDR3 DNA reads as TGTGCCAGCAGCTTAGGTCCACTAGCGGGGCAAAATGAGCAGTTCTTC. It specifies CASSLGPLAGQNEQFF.

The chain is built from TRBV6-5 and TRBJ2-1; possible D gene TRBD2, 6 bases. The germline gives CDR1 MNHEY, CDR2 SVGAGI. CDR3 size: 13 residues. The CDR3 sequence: CASRDGGYNEQFF. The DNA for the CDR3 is TGTGCGTCGCGGGACGGGGGCTACAATGAGCAGTTCTTC.

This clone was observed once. CDR3 coding DNA: TGCGCCAGCAGCTTGGCCTCCCGGACAGGGGAGTATTTT. Encoded protein: CASSLASRTGEYF. This sequence joins TRBV5-1 and TRBJ2-3; TRBD1 agrees at 9 bases. The CDR3 runs 13 residues. V dropped 0 bases and J dropped 13; count of bases not matched to a gene: 6. CDR1 and CDR2 (germline): SGHRS, YFSETQ.

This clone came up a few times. CDR3 sequence (DNA): TGTGCCAGCAGCTTAGTCGAGCTGAGCGATGAGCAGTTCTTC. It translates to CASSLVELSDEQFF. The V gene is TRBV7-8, the J gene TRBJ2-1; D remains ambiguous. CDR1 and CDR2 from the germline V gene are SGHVS and FQNEAQ. There are 14 residues in the CDR3. Trimming took 1 base from V and 8 from J, leaving 12 bases between them. Using reference TRBV7-8 and TRBJ2-1 for the parts outside the CDR3, the full variable domain is GAGVSQSPRYKVAKRGQDVALRCDPISGHVSLFWYQQALGQGPEFLTYFQNEAQLDKSGLPSDRFFAERPEGSVSTLKIQRTQQEDSAVYLCASSLVELSDEQFFGPGTRLTVL.

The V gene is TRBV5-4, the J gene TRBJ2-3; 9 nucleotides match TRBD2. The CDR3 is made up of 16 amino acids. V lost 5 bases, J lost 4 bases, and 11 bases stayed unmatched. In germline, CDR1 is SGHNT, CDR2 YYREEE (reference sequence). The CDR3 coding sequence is TGTGCCAGCAGAGATCGAAGCGGGGGGATCGCAGATACGCAGTATTTT. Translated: CASRDRSGGIADTQYF.

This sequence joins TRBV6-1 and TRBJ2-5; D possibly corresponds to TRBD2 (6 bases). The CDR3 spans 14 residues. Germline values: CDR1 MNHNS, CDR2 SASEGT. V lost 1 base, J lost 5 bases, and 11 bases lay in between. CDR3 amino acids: CASSEEVEGETQYF. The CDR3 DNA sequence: TGTGCCAGCAGTGAAGAGGTGGAGGGGGAGACCCAGTACTTC.

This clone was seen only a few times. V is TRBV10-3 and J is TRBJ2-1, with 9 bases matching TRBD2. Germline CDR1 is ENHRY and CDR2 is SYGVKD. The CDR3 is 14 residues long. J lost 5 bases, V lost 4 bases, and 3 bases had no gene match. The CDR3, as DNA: TGTGCCATCAGTGGGGCTAGCGGGAACAATGAGCAGTTCTTC. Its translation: CAISGASGNNEQFF.

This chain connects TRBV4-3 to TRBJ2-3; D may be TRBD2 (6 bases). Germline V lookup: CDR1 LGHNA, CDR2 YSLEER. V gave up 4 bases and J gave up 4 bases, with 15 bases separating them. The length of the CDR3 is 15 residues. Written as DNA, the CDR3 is TGCGCCAGCAGCCCGGGGCCCGGAGGGGCAGATACGCAGTATTTT. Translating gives CASSPGPGGADTQYF.

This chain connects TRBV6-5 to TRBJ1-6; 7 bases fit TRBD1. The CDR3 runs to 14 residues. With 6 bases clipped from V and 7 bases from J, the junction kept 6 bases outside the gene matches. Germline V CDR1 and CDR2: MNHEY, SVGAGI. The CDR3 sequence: CASSKTGRNSPLHF. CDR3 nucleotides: TGTGCCAGCAGCAAGACAGGGAGAAATTCACCCCTCCACTTT.

This CDR3 reads CASSFKWGGAETQYF. The DNA for the CDR3 is TGTGCCAGCAGTTTCAAATGGGGGGGGGCGGAGACCCAGTACTTC. V gene TRBV27 combines with J gene TRBJ2-5, with D tentatively TRBD2 (7 bases). V was cut by 3 bases and J by 5 bases, with 16 bases left in between. This CDR3 is built from 15 residues. The germline V gene has CDR1 MNHEY and CDR2 SMNVEV (reference sequence).

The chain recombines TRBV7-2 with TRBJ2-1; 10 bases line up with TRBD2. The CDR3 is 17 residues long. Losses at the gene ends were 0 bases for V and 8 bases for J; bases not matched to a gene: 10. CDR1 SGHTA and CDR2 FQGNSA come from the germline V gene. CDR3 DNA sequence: TGTGCCAGCAGCTTAGCGCCTAGCGGGAGCCGTAATGATGAGCAGTTCTTC. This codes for CASSLAPSGSRNDEQFF.

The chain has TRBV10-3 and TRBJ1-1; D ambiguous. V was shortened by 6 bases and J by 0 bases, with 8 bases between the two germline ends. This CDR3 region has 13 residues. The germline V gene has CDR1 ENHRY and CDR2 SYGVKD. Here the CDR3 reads CAISATLNTEAFF. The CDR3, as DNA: TGTGCCATCAGCGCCACTCTGAACACTGAAGCTTTCTTT.